Shown below are 18 T cell receptor beta chains from a single sample sequenced in a study of T cells in Graves' hyperthyroidism and ophthalmopathy (dated by TCRdb to the late 2010s). Libraries came from multiplex PCR. TCRdb names Illumina HiSeq 2000 as the instrument used. Amplification of TCR beta CDR3 regions was carried out from RNA transcripts. For the first round of RT-PCR on the TCR CDR3, the HTBI primer set was used together with the Qiagen OneStep RT-PCR kit. The public sequencing data were trimmed at Q25 with fastp and processed into clonotypes with MiXCR by TCRdb, which kept only in-frame beta chains. CDR3 protein sequences are deduplicated, and each keeps its most common genes and DNA. The table for this sample lists under 350,000 distinct CDR3 sequences; around 20% of them were counted only once. The biggest ten clones account for less than 65% of the sample. Sequencing was done on a sample of blood. The receptors derive from a woman aged 50 to 65 with Graves' hyperthyroidism.

This clonotype was recorded many times. This sequence joins TRBV28 and TRBJ1-3; a weak D match, TRBD1 (5 bases). CDR1 MDHEN and CDR2 SYDVKM come from the germline V gene. V dropped 5 bases and J dropped 2 bases, with 10 bases sitting between them. This CDR3 region has 14 residues. CDR3 region: CASSNQGAGNTIYF. The CDR3 coding sequence is TGTGCCAGCAGTAACCAGGGAGCTGGAAACACCATATATTTT.

The rearrangement uses TRBV20-1 and TRBJ2-5; 7 nucleotides line up with TRBD2. With V trimmed by 5 bases and J by 5 bases, 17 bases remained unmatched. CDR1 and CDR2 (germline): DFQATT, SNEGSKA (reference sequence). The CDR3 runs to 16 residues. In DNA, the CDR3 is TGCAGTGCTCCCGGAGGGAGGGAGGCGGTTAGGGAGACCCAGTACTTC. It codes for CSAPGGREAVRETQYF.

This clonotype was picked up many times. The chain is built from TRBV20-1 and TRBJ2-5; 8 positions agree with TRBD2. CDR3 size: 15 residues. V lost 3 bases to trimming and J lost 1 base; unmatched junction nucleotides: 7. In germline, CDR1 is DFQATT, CDR2 SNEGSKA (reference sequence). The DNA for the CDR3 is TGCAGTGCTAGTCTCGCGGGGGGCCGCCAAGAGACCCAGTACTTC. The encoded protein is CSASLAGGRQETQYF.

This clonotype was detected only once. The rearrangement links TRBV2 to TRBJ2-1; 7 positions match TRBD2. Germline trimming cut 7 bases from V and 0 bases from J; bases unmatched to any gene: 6. The CDR3 is 15 residues long. The germline gives CDR1 SNHLY, CDR2 FYNNEI. The CDR3 region is CASNKAGISYNEQFF. DNA for the CDR3: TGTGCCAGCAATAAAGCGGGAATCTCCTACAATGAGCAGTTCTTC.

This clonotype was found many times. The chain combines TRBV6-1 with TRBJ2-2, with 8 bases aligning to TRBD2. V lost 5 bases to trimming and J lost 6 bases; unmatched junction nucleotides: 5. Germline V gives CDR1 MNHNS, CDR2 SASEGT. The CDR3 is 14 amino acids. CDR3 amino acids: CASSSPGLAGELFF. CDR3 DNA sequence: TGTGCCAGCAGTTCCCCGGGACTAGCCGGGGAGCTGTTTTTT.

This clonotype was counted only a few times. The chain links TRBV5-5 to TRBJ2-3; D remains ambiguous. Trimming took 2 bases from V and 2 from J, leaving 3 bases between them. The CDR3 extends over 12 amino acids. CDR1 is SGHKS, CDR2 YYEKEE, per germline (reference sequence). The CDR3 bases are TGTGCCAGCAGCTTCAACACAGATACGCAGTATTTT. This encodes CASSFNTDTQYF. The variable domain in full, completed from reference TRBV5-5 and TRBJ2-3, reads DAGVTQSPTHLIKTRGQQVTLRCSPISGHKSVSWYQQVLGQGPQFIFQYYEKEERGRGNFPDRFSARQFPNYSSELNVNALLLGDSALYLCASSFNTDTQYFGPGTRLTVL.

This clonotype was observed a handful of times. V and J are TRBV25-1 and TRBJ2-5; a possible D gene is TRBD1 (5 bases). Germline V gene lookup returns CDR1 MGHDK and CDR2 SYGVNS. This CDR3 region has 14 residues. With 2 bases removed from V and 3 bases from J, the gap between germline ends came to 10 bases. CDR3 in amino acids: CASSERAGKETQYF. CDR3 sequence (DNA): TGTGCCAGCAGTGAAAGGGCAGGGAAAGAGACCCAGTACTTC.

This clonotype appeared many times. The chain couples TRBV20-1 to TRBJ2-1, with D maybe TRBD2 (5 bases). Trimming took off 4 bases at V and 0 bases at J, with 13 bases between the two ends. This CDR3 comprises 15 residues. Germline V lookup: CDR1 DFQATT, CDR2 SNEGSKA (reference sequence). CDR3 sequence reads: CSATPSPSSYNEQFF. In nucleotides, the CDR3 is TGCAGTGCTACACCTAGCCCAAGCTCCTACAATGAGCAGTTCTTC.

Only one count was recorded for this clonotype. The genes are TRBV12-3 or TRBV12-4 and TRBJ1-4, with D hard to call. Trimming cost V 4 bases and J 8 bases, with 17 bases left between them. CDR3 length equals 15 residues. CDR3 bases: TGTGCCAGCAGTTCCACCAATTGGGGTTTGGAAAAACTGTTTTTT. It specifies CASSSTNWGLEKLFF.

This clonotype was observed at least ten times. The CDR3 spells CASSPPGSPFSSEQFF. In DNA form, the CDR3 reads TGTGCCAGCAGCCCTCCAGGGTCCCCCTTTTCTAGTGAGCAGTTCTTC. V gene TRBV11-3 combines with J gene TRBJ2-1; TRBD1 is a possible D gene (5 bases). The CDR3 consists of 16 residues. Germline lookup yields CDR1 SGHNT and CDR2 YENEEA. Trimming shortened V by 5 bases and J by 9 bases, and 23 bases separated the two germline ends.

This clonotype has ten or more counts. The chain uses TRBV9 and TRBJ1-6, with a weak D call TRBD1 (5 bases). Germline lookup yields CDR1 SGDLS and CDR2 YYNGEE. With 0 bases removed from V and 9 bases from J, the gap between germline ends came to 10 bases. The CDR3 length is 14 residues. This chain's CDR3 is CASSVAGASSPLHF. The CDR3 DNA follows: TGTGCCAGCAGCGTAGCCGGGGCCAGTTCACCCCTCCACTTT.

This clonotype was found a few times. The chain carries TRBV7-9 and TRBJ2-7; 7 bases match TRBD1. V was pared by 5 bases and J by 3 bases, with 10 bases of the junction left unmatched. Germline V gives CDR1 SEHNR, CDR2 FQNEAQ (reference sequence). This CDR3 is 15 amino acids long. CDR3 loop: CASSELGTAHYEQYF. The CDR3 region has the DNA TGTGCCAGCAGCGAACTAGGGACAGCTCACTACGAGCAGTACTTC.

This clonotype was counted at least ten times. This chain joins TRBV5-1 and TRBJ2-2; 9 nucleotides match TRBD2. The CDR3 length is 16 residues. Germline values: CDR1 SGHRS, CDR2 YFSETQ. The J segment lost 3 bases and the V segment lost 0 bases, leaving 3 bases of the junction unmatched. The chain's CDR3 is CASSLVSGGDTGELFF. The CDR3 coding sequence is TGCGCCAGCAGCTTGGTTAGCGGGGGAGACACCGGGGAGCTGTTTTTT.

This clonotype has ten or more counts. This rearrangement joins TRBV2 to TRBJ1-4, with D perhaps matching TRBD1 (5 bases). Germline CDR1 and CDR2: SNHLY and FYNNEI. The V gene lost 7 bases and the J gene lost 7 bases, with 16 bases spanning the gap. The CDR3 runs to 14 residues. The CDR3 nucleotides read TGTGCCAGCATTACCGACAGCGGGGCTGAAAAACTGTTTTTT. Translated, it gives CASITDSGAEKLFF.

This rearrangement joins TRBV7-9 to TRBJ1-4, with unresolved D. The CDR3 runs 12 residues. Between the trimmed V and J ends, which lost 6 bases and 5 bases, there was a span of 7 bases. In germline, CDR1 is SEHNR, CDR2 FQNEAQ (reference sequence). This CDR3 is CASRRSNEKLFF. CDR3 DNA sequence: TGTGCCAGCAGGCGGTCAAATGAAAAACTGTTTTTT.

This clonotype was found many times. The V call is TRBV6-1, the J call TRBJ1-2, with D maybe TRBD1 (6 bases). The V and J ends lost 10 bases and 2 bases respectively, with 17 bases between them. In germline, CDR1 is MNHNS, CDR2 SASEGT. CDR3 length: 14 residues. CDR3 loop: CATLPRDTNYGYTF. The CDR3 nucleotides read TGTGCCACCCTTCCCAGGGACACCAACTATGGCTACACCTTC.

V is TRBV19 and J is TRBJ2-5, with 9 bases lining up with TRBD1. Germline assignment: CDR1 LNHDA and CDR2 SQIVND (reference sequence). The CDR3 is made up of 15 amino acids. V shed 6 bases and J 5 bases; nucleotides not matched to a gene: 10. The CDR3 here is CASRQGTGWAETQYF. The CDR3 DNA follows: TGTGCCAGTAGACAGGGGACAGGGTGGGCGGAGACCCAGTACTTC. The whole variable domain, remainder taken from reference TRBV19 and TRBJ2-5, is DGGITQSPKYLFRKEGQNVTLSCEQNLNHDAMYWYRQDPGQGLRLIYYSQIVNDFQKGDIAEGYSVSREKKESFPLTVTSAQKNPTAFYLCASRQGTGWAETQYFGPGTRLLVL.

In the case of this clonotype: A much larger clone sits a single nucleotide away, making a read error possible. This chain uses TRBV11-2 with TRBJ2-3, with D possibly being TRBD2 (6 bases). CDR3 length: 14 amino acids. CDR1 is SGHAT, CDR2 FQNNGV, per germline. Here the CDR3 reads CAGSWSGSTDTQYF. CDR3 in DNA: TGTGCCGGCAGTTGGAGCGGGAGCACAGATACGCAGTATTTT.